Below, 10 T cell receptor beta chains from the same sample are listed, as sequenced in a study of early T cells in non-severe SARS-CoV-2 infection. TCRdb re-called the 5' RACE reads through MiXCR, storing one row per CDR3 protein. The sample lists just under 65,000 distinct CDR3 sequences; about 10% were seen once. This sample comprised whole blood, obtained at baseline. These receptor sequences come from an adult who was a healthcare worker with PCR-confirmed SARS-CoV-2 infection or an uninfected control (not recorded which).

Many counts were recorded for this clonotype. This rearrangement joins TRBV30 to TRBJ1-1; D ambiguous. Trimming stripped 8 bases from V and 2 bases from J, with 15 bases between. The germline gives CDR1 GTSNPN, CDR2 SVGIG (reference sequence). CDR3 length equals 13 residues. CDR3 sequence: CARNEGPNTEAFF. The CDR3 DNA follows: TGTGCCCGGAACGAGGGTCCAAACACTGAAGCTTTCTTT.

This clonotype was seen repeatedly, ten times or more. The chain recombines TRBV27 with TRBJ1-2; D is undetermined. There are 13 residues in the CDR3. The germline gives CDR1 MNHEY, CDR2 SMNVEV (reference sequence). Deletions cut 3 bases from V and 7 bases from J, with 12 bases between. The CDR3 region is CASSFNLGIGYTF. Here the CDR3 DNA reads TGTGCCAGCAGTTTTAACCTCGGGATTGGCTACACCTTC.

Sample share makes this clonotype medium-sized. The CDR3: CATLGQDLGNEQFF. CDR3 coding DNA: TGTGCCACCCTCGGACAGGACCTTGGGAATGAGCAGTTCTTC. This chain connects TRBV15 to TRBJ2-1; 7 nucleotides line up with TRBD1. J lost 7 bases, V lost 8 bases, and 11 bases had no gene match. CDR1 and CDR2 from the germline V gene are LNHNV and YYDKDF (reference sequence). This CDR3 is 14 amino acids long.

This clonotype has only a few counts. The genes are TRBV3-1 and TRBJ2-1, with D maybe TRBD2 (6 bases). V dropped 0 bases and J dropped 12 bases, with 15 bases sitting between them. The CDR3 totals 14 residues. Germline V gene sequence: CDR1 LGHDT, CDR2 YNNKEL (reference sequence). The CDR3 sequence is CASSQDSAGLLQFF. Written as DNA, the CDR3 is TGTGCCAGCAGCCAAGATAGCGCGGGACTTCTGCAGTTCTTC.

The chain combines TRBV29-1 with TRBJ2-5, with D perhaps TRBD1 or TRBD2 (6 bases each). In germline, CDR1 is SQVTM, CDR2 ANQGSEA. Trimming stripped 4 bases from V and 5 bases from J, with 14 bases between. This CDR3 has 13 residues. The DNA for the CDR3 is TGCAGCGTTGGTCGATCCGGGGGCGAGACCCAGTACTTC. Its protein product is CSVGRSGGETQYF.

The table lists this clonotype with a few counts. V gene TRBV7-2 combines with J gene TRBJ2-7; D gene ambiguous. Between the trimmed V and J ends, which lost 5 bases and 7 bases, there was a span of 15 bases. The CDR3 is 13 amino acids. The germline V gene encodes CDR1 SGHTA and CDR2 FQGNSA. The CDR3 sequence: CASSPMPLLEQYF. The DNA for the CDR3 is TGTGCCAGCAGCCCCATGCCTCTGTTAGAGCAGTACTTC.

This clonotype occurred a few times. CDR3 nucleotides: TGTGCCAGCAGCCAAACCCCCGGGACCGCCAGAATGACCCAGTACTTC. Translating it yields CASSQTPGTARMTQYF. The chain recombines TRBV3-1 with TRBJ2-5; D is tentatively TRBD1 or TRBD2 (5 bases each). Germline V gene data show CDR1 as LGHDT and CDR2 as YNNKEL (reference sequence). The CDR3 covers 16 residues. V gave up 2 bases and J gave up 7 bases, with 20 bases separating them.

This clonotype turned up a few times. The rearrangement joins TRBV7-8 to TRBJ1-2; a weak D match, TRBD1 (6 bases). CDR3 length: 17 amino acids. The germline V gene has CDR1 SGHVS and CDR2 FQNEAQ. Trimming stripped 1 base from V and 3 bases from J, with 18 bases between. The CDR3 sequence is CASSLGRGRKWYYGYTF. Here the CDR3 DNA reads TGTGCCAGCAGCTTAGGCAGGGGACGGAAGTGGTACTATGGCTACACCTTC.

The chain employs TRBV20-1 and TRBJ2-5; D is uncertain. Germline CDR1 is DFQATT and CDR2 is SNEGSKA (reference sequence). Trimming took off 2 bases at V and 0 bases at J, with 7 bases between the two ends. This CDR3 is 13 amino acids long. As DNA, the CDR3 is TGCAGTGCTAGAATGGGAAACCAAGAGACCCAGTACTTC. Translated: CSARMGNQETQYF.

This rearrangement joins TRBV18 to TRBJ1-3; possible D gene TRBD1, 5 bases. V was shortened by 3 bases and J by 6 bases, with 18 bases between the two germline ends. Germline values: CDR1 KGHSH, CDR2 LQKENI. The CDR3 totals 16 residues. For the CDR3, the DNA is TGTGCCAGCTCACCCCAGGGCGGGGCGCCTGAAAACACCATATATTTT. Its translation: CASSPQGGAPENTIYF.